Below are 21 T cell receptor beta chains sequenced from a single sample in a study of blood T cells in healthy people across ages. For the second PCR, which ran for about 7 to 11 cycles, a sample-barcoded 5' primer and a J-beta primer mix were used. One entry per CDR3 protein, called by TCRdb with MiXCR from the 5' RACE reads. The sample includes 1.5 million to 2 million distinct CDR3 sequences, under 30% of them seen just once. Source material: blood. These receptors were obtained from a woman in her 30s in good health.

This clonotype was detected a few times. The V gene is TRBV12-3 or TRBV12-4, the J gene TRBJ2-3; tentative D call: TRBD1 (7 bases). The V end was cut by 6 bases, the J end by 1 base, with 14 bases between. The length of the CDR3 is 15 residues. The CDR3 region has the DNA TGTGCCAGCAGGAGCAGGGGGGAGGGCACAGATACGCAGTATTTT. Encoded protein: CASRSRGEGTDTQYF.

This clonotype was observed at least ten times. This rearrangement joins TRBV20-1 to TRBJ2-7; TRBD2 might be the D (7 bases). Trimming took 0 bases from V and 5 from J, leaving 17 bases between them. From germline, CDR1 is DFQATT and CDR2 SNEGSKA (reference sequence). This CDR3 has 15 amino acids. The CDR3 here is CSARDGGGRGDEQYF. DNA of the CDR3: TGCAGTGCTAGAGATGGCGGGGGAAGGGGGGACGAGCAGTACTTC.

About this clonotype itself: This may come from a read error, since a much larger clone is one base off. The chain links TRBV12-3 or TRBV12-4 to TRBJ2-6; tentative D call: TRBD1 (5 bases). The CDR3 length is 15 residues. The CDR3 region is CASSLPNSGANVPTF. The CDR3 DNA reads TGTGCCAGCAGTTTGCCGAACTCTGGGGCCAACGTCCCGACTTTC.

This clonotype has ten or more counts. The chain links TRBV7-9 to TRBJ2-1; 12 bases map to TRBD2. Germline lookup yields CDR1 SEHNR and CDR2 FQNEAQ (reference sequence). J gave up 1 base and V 6 bases, and 4 bases lay outside the gene matches. The CDR3 is 16 amino acids. The CDR3 region is CASSPGTSGSYNEQFF. The CDR3 DNA is TGTGCCAGCAGTCCCGGGACTAGCGGGTCCTACAATGAGCAGTTCTTC.

At least ten counts were recorded for this clonotype. The genes are TRBV12-3 or TRBV12-4 and TRBJ2-1, with D perhaps matching TRBD2 (5 bases). The CDR3 totals 11 residues. Trimming took 2 bases from V and 12 from J, leaving 8 bases between them. The CDR3 region is CASSLSSWQFF. The CDR3 region has the DNA TGTGCCAGCAGTTTATCTAGCTGGCAGTTCTTC.

The rearrangement joins TRBV28 to TRBJ2-1; the match to TRBD2 covers 9 bases. The CDR3 sequence is 17 residues long. Germline CDR1 reads MDHEN; CDR2 reads SYDVKM. The V gene end was trimmed by 4 bases and the J gene end by 3 bases; junction bases not matched to a gene: 10. CDR3 sequence (DNA): TGTGCCAGCAGTTCTTCCCCGAGACTAGCGGACTACAATGAGCAGTTCTTC. The encoded protein is CASSSSPRLADYNEQFF.

This chain uses TRBV5-6 with TRBJ2-7; the D gene is possibly TRBD1 (6 bases). The germline V and J ends were trimmed by 1 base and 6 bases, with 11 bases remaining between them. Germline values: CDR1 SGHDT, CDR2 YYEEEE. The CDR3 is made up of 13 amino acids. CDR3 coding DNA: TGTGCCAGCAGCTTGTTCCTAGGGGGCGAGCAGTACTTC. Protein product: CASSLFLGGEQYF.

The sample holds a few counts of this clonotype. This sequence joins TRBV6-1 and TRBJ2-6; the match to TRBD1 covers 8 bases. The V segment lost 1 base and the J segment 4 bases; nucleotides outside the gene matches: 3. This CDR3 comprises 16 residues. Germline lookup yields CDR1 MNHNS and CDR2 SASEGT. CDR3 amino acids: CASSEGTGSGANVLTF. The CDR3 nucleotides are TGTGCCAGCAGTGAAGGGACAGGGTCGGGGGCCAACGTCCTGACTTTC.

The chain uses TRBV5-1 and TRBJ2-3; TRBD1 might be the D (6 bases). Germline-derived CDR1 and CDR2 are SGHRS and YFSETQ. This CDR3 contains 14 residues. V lost 6 bases to trimming and J lost 2 bases, with 13 bases between them. The CDR3, as DNA: TGCGCCAGCAAACCCGGGACAAACACAGATACGCAGTATTTT. Translation: CASKPGTNTDTQYF.

This clonotype was seen a handful of times. The chain has TRBV6-5 and TRBJ2-1, with a weak D call TRBD1 (6 bases). CDR3 length: 12 residues. V gave up 5 bases and J gave up 13 bases, with 15 bases separating them. Per germline, CDR1 MNHEY and CDR2 SVGAGI. CDR3 coding DNA: TGTGCCAGCAGTCCAACGGGGACACTTCAGTTCTTC. The encoded protein is CASSPTGTLQFF.

The rearrangement links TRBV12-3 or TRBV12-4 to TRBJ2-2; a possible D gene is TRBD2 (6 bases). V was pared by 6 bases and J by 1 base, with 15 bases between. The CDR3 totals 16 residues. The CDR3 sequence is CASSSGGGVNTGELFF. The CDR3 coding sequence is TGTGCCAGCAGCTCCGGCGGCGGGGTGAACACCGGGGAGCTGTTTTTT.

This clonotype was recorded a few times. The chain has TRBV20-1 and TRBJ2-1, with no clear D. V was shortened by 3 bases and J by 2 bases, with 11 bases between the two germline ends. The CDR3 is 14 amino acids. From germline, CDR1 is DFQATT and CDR2 SNEGSKA (reference sequence). The CDR3 nucleotides read TGCAGTGCTAGGGGCAGCCTTACCTACAATGAGCAGTTCTTC. Translating it yields CSARGSLTYNEQFF.

The rearrangement uses TRBV20-1 and TRBJ2-7; the D call may be TRBD1 or TRBD2 (5 bases each). V lost 6 bases and J 7 bases, leaving 16 bases between the germline ends. This CDR3 spans 12 amino acids. Per the germline V gene, CDR1 is DFQATT and CDR2 is SNEGSKA (reference sequence). Here the CDR3 reads CSAGSGTREQYF. The CDR3 DNA sequence: TGCAGTGCGGGTTCCGGGACCAGGGAGCAGTACTTC.

The chain links TRBV4-3 to TRBJ2-7; tentative D call: TRBD1 (5 bases). Germline CDR1 is LGHNA and CDR2 is YSLEER. The V and J ends lost 2 bases and 0 bases respectively, with 11 bases between them. The CDR3 has 15 amino acids. CDR3: CASSQMTASSYEQYF. The CDR3 coding sequence is TGCGCCAGCAGCCAAATGACAGCGAGCTCCTACGAGCAGTACTTC.

This clonotype was recorded a few times. The chain couples TRBV12-3 or TRBV12-4 to TRBJ2-3, with TRBD1 as a possible D gene (6 bases). This CDR3 has 14 amino acids. The V end was cut by 3 bases, the J end by 7 bases, with 14 bases between. CDR3 nucleotides: TGTGCCAGCAGTTTCCAACAGGGATCGAATACGCAGTATTTT. Protein product: CASSFQQGSNTQYF.

The chain is built from TRBV20-1 and TRBJ1-4; no reliable D call. Germline loops: CDR1 DFQATT, CDR2 SNEGSKA (reference sequence). This CDR3 has 11 residues. V lost 5 bases to trimming and J lost 8 bases, with 9 bases between them. Here the CDR3 reads CSALSREKLFF. CDR3 bases: TGCAGTGCTCTATCACGGGAAAAACTGTTTTTT.

The rearrangement joins TRBV7-9 to TRBJ1-6; D perhaps matches TRBD1 (5 bases). Trimming took off 7 bases at V and 5 bases at J, with 12 bases between the two ends. Germline values: CDR1 SEHNR, CDR2 FQNEAQ (reference sequence). The CDR3 length is 14 residues. DNA of the CDR3: TGTGCCAGCACGCGTTGGGGGGATAATTCACCCCTCCACTTT. The encoded protein is CASTRWGDNSPLHF.

This clonotype occurred a few times. This chain links TRBV20-1 with TRBJ1-6; TRBD1 aligns across 7 bases. V was clipped by 3 bases and J by 10 bases; unmatched bases: 15. CDR3 length: 16 residues. Germline values: CDR1 DFQATT, CDR2 SNEGSKA (reference sequence). The CDR3 loop reads CSARDLGAGGESPLHF. CDR3 bases: TGCAGTGCTAGGGACCTTGGGGCAGGGGGGGAATCACCCCTCCACTTT.

Concerning this clonotype: A read error is likely, as this CDR3 ends without the conserved phenylalanine or tryptophan. This chain joins TRBV6-2 or TRBV6-3 and TRBJ1-1; a possible D gene is TRBD1 (5 bases). V lost 2 bases, J lost 4 bases, and 14 bases lay in between. Germline V gene sequence: CDR1 MNHEY, CDR2 SVGEGT. The CDR3 extends over 15 amino acids. This CDR3 is CASSYQDRGGTEAFC. DNA for the CDR3: TGTGCCAGCAGTTACCAGGACCGTGGGGGCACTGAAGCTTTCTGT.

There are many counts of this clonotype. V gene TRBV20-1 combines with J gene TRBJ2-7; D remains ambiguous. The germline V and J ends were trimmed by 3 bases and 3 bases, with 12 bases remaining between them. Germline V gene data show CDR1 as DFQATT and CDR2 as SNEGSKA (reference sequence). This CDR3 has 13 residues. The CDR3 loop reads CSASYLGSYEQYF. In nucleotides, the CDR3 is TGCAGTGCTAGTTATCTGGGTAGCTACGAGCAGTACTTC.

This clonotype was observed many times. The chain has TRBV28 and TRBJ2-1; the D gene could be TRBD1 or TRBD2 (5 bases each). The CDR3 extends over 15 amino acids. The V end lost 6 bases, the J end lost 1 base, and 13 bases lay between the germline ends. Germline lookup yields CDR1 MDHEN and CDR2 SYDVKM. CDR3 DNA: TGTGCCAGCAGACCGGGACGCCGATCCTACAATGAGCAGTTCTTC. Translation: CASRPGRRSYNEQFF.